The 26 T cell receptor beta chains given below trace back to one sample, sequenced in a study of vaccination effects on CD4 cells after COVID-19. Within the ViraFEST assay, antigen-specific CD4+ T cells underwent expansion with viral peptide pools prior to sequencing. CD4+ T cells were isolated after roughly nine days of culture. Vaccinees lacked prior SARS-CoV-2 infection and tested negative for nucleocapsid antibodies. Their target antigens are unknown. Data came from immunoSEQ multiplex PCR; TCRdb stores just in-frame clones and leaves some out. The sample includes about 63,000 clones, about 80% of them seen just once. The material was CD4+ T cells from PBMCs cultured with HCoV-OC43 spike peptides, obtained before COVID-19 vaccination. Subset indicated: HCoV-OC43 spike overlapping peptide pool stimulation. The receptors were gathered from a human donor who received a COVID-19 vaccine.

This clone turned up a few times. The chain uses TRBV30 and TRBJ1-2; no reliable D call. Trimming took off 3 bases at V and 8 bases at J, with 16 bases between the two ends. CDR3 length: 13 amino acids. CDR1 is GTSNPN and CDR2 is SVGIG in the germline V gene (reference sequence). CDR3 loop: CAWRREFNWGYTF. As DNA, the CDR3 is TGTGCCTGGAGGCGAGAGTTTAACTGGGGCTACACCTTC.

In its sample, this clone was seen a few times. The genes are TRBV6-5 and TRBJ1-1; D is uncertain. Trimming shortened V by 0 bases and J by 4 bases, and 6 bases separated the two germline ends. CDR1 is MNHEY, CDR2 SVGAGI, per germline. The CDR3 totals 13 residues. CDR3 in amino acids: CASSYSWLTEAFF. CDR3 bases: TGTGCCAGCAGTTACTCGTGGCTCACTGAAGCTTTCTTT.

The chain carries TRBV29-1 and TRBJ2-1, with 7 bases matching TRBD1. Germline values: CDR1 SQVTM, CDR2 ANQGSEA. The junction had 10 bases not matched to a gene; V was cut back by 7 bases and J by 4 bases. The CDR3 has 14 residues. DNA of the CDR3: TGCAGCGCCTCGGACAGGCGGAATTACAATGAGCAGTTCTTC. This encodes CSASDRRNYNEQFF.

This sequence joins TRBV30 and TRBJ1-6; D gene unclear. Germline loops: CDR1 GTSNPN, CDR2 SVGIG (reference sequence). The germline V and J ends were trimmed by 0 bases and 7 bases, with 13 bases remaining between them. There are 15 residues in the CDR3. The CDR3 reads CAWSVSGVGNSPLHF. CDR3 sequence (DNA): TGTGCCTGGAGTGTGTCCGGAGTGGGAAATTCACCCCTCCACTTT.

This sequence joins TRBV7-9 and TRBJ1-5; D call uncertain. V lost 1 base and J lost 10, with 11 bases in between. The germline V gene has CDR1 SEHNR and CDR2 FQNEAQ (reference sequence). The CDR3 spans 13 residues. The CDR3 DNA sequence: TGTGCCAGCAGCTTAGGCCTGGGGATTCCCCAGCATTTT. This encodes CASSLGLGIPQHF. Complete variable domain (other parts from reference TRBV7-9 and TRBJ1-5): DTGVSQNPRHKITKRGQNVTFRCDPISEHNRLYWYRQTLGQGPEFLTYFQNEAQLEKSRLLSDRFSAERPKGSFSTLEIQRTEQGDSAMYLCASSLGLGIPQHFGDGTRLSIL.

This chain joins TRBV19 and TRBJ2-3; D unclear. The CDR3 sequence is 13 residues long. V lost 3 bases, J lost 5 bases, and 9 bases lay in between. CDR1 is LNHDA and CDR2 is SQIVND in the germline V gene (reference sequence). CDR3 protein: CASSMGYGDTQYF. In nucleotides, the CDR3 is TGTGCCAGTAGTATGGGGTATGGAGATACGCAGTATTTT.

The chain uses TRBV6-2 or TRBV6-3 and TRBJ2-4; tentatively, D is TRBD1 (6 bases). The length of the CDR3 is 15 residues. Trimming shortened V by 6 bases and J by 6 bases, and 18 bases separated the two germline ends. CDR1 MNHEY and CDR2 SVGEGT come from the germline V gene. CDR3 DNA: TGTGCCAGCAGCATGACAGGAGCGAATGTAAACATTCAGTACTTC. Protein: CASSMTGANVNIQYF.

The CDR3 DNA follows: TGTGCCAGCGGAGAGACCCGGGACAGGGAGGGCGGCTACACCTTC. The encoded protein is CASGETRDREGGYTF. The chain carries TRBV28 and TRBJ1-2; 9 nucleotides agree with TRBD1. The length of the CDR3 is 15 residues. The germline gives CDR1 MDHEN, CDR2 SYDVKM. Trimming at V came to 8 bases and at J to 8 bases, leaving 15 bases not matched to a gene.

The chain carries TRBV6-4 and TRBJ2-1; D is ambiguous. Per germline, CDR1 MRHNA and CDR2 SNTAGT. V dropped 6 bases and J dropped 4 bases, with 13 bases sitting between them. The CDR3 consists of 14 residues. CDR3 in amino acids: CASRRSLDYNEQFF. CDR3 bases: TGTGCCAGCAGGAGGTCCTTAGATTACAATGAGCAGTTCTTC.

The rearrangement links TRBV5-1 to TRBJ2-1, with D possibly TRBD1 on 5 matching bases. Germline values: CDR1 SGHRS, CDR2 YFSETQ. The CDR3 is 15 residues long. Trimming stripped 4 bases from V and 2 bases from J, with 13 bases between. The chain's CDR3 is CASSGQGVTYNEQFF. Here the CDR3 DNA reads TGCGCCAGCAGCGGCCAGGGCGTAACCTACAATGAGCAGTTCTTC.

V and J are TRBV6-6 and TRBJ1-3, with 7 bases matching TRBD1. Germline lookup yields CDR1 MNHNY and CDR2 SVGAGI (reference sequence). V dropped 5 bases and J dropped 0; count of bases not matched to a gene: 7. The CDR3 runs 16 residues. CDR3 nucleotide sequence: TGTGCCAGCAGTAAAACAGGGGACACCTCTGGAAACACCATATATTTT. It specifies CASSKTGDTSGNTIYF.

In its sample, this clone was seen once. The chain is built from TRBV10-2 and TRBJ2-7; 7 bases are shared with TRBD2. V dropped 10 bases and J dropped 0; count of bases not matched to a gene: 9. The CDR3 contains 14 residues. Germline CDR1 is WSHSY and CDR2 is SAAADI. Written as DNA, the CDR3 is TGCGCCACCCGCGGGGGAACCAGCTCCTACGAGCAGTACGTC. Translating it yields CATRGGTSSYEQYV.

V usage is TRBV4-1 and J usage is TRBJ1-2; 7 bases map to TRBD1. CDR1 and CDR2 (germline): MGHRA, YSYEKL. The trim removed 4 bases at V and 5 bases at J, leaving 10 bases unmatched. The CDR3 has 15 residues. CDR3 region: CASSLPGTARYGYTF. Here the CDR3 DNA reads TGCGCCAGCAGCCTACCGGGGACAGCTAGATATGGCTACACCTTC.

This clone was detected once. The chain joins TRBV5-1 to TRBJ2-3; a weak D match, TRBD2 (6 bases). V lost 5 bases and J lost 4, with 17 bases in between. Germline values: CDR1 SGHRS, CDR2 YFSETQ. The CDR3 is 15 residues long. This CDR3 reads CASRGGPTDSDTQYF. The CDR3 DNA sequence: TGCGCCAGCAGGGGGGGACCTACCGACTCAGATACGCAGTATTTT.

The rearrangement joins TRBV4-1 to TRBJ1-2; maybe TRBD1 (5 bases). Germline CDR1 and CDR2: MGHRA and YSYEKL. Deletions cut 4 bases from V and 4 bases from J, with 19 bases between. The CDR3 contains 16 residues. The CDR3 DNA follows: TGCGCCAGCAGCCGAAAATGGGGGGTAGAAGGCTATGGCTACACCTTC. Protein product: CASSRKWGVEGYGYTF.

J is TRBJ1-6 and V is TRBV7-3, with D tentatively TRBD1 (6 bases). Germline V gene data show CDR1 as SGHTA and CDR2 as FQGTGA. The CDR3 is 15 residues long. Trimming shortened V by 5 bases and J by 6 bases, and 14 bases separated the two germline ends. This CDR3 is CASSLGGQTNSPLHF. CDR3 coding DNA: TGTGCCAGCAGCCTAGGAGGACAGACTAATTCACCCCTCCACTTT.

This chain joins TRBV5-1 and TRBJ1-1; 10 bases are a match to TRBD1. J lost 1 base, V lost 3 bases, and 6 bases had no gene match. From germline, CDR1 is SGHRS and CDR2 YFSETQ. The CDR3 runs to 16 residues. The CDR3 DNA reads TGCGCCAGCAGCTATACCGGGACAGGGGCGAACACTGAAGCTTTCTTT. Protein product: CASSYTGTGANTEAFF.

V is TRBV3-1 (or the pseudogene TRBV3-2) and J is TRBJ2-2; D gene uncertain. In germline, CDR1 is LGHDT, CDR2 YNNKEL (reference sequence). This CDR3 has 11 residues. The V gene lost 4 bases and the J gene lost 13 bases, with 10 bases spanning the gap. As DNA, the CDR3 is TGTGCCAGCAGCCGTCAAGGTGGGCTGTTTTTT. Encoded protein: CASSRQGGLFF.

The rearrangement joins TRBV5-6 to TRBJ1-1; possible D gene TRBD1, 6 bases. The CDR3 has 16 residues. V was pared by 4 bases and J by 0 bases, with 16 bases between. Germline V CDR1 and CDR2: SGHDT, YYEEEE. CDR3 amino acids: CASSRRAGVMNTEAFF. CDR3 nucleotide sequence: TGTGCCAGCAGCCGGAGGGCAGGGGTCATGAACACTGAAGCTTTCTTT.

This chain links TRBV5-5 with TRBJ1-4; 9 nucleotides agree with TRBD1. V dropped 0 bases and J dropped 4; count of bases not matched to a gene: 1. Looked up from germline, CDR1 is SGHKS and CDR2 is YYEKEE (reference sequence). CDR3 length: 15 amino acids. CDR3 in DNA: TGTGCCAGCAGCTTGGCGACAGGGGGTAATGAAAAACTGTTTTTT. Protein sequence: CASSLATGGNEKLFF.

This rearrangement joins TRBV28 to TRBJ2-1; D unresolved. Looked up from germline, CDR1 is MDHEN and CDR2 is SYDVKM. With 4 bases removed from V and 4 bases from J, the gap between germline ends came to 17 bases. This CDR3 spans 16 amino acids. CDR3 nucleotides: TGTGCCAGCAGTTCCCTGTCGTCTGGAAGGTACAATGAGCAGTTCTTC. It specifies CASSSLSSGRYNEQFF.

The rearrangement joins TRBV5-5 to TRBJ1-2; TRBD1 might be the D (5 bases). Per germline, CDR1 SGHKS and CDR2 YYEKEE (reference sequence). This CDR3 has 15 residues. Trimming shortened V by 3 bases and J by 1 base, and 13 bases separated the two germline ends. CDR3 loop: CASSSDRHFNYGYTF. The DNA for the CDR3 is TGTGCCAGCAGCTCCGACAGACACTTTAACTATGGCTACACCTTC. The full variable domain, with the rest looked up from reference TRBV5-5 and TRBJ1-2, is DAGVTQSPTHLIKTRGQQVTLRCSPISGHKSVSWYQQVLGQGPQFIFQYYEKEERGRGNFPDRFSARQFPNYSSELNVNALLLGDSALYLCASSSDRHFNYGYTFGSGTRLTVV.

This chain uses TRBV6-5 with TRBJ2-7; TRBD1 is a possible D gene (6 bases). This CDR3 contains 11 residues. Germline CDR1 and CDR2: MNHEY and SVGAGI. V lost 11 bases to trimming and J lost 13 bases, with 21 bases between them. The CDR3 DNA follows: TGTGCCGGGGACACGGGACCCCCCGCCTACGTC. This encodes CAGDTGPPAYV.

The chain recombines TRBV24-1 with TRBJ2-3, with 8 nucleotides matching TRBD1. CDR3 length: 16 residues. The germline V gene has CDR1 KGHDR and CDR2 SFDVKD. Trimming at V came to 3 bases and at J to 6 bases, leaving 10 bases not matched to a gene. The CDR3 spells CATSDIRQGTGDTQYF. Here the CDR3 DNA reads TGTGCCACCAGTGATATACGACAGGGGACCGGGGATACGCAGTATTTT.

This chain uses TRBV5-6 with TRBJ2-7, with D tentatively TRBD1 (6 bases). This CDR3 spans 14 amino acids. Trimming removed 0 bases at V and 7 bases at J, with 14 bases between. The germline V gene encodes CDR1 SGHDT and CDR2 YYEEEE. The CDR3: CASSLEARGSEQYV. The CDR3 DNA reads TGTGCCAGCAGCTTGGAGGCCAGGGGTAGTGAGCAGTACGTC.

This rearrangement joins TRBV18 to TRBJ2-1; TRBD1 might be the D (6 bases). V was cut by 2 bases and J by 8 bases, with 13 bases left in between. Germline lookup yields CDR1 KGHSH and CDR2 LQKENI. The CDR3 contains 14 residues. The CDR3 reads CASSPNQGNYEQFF. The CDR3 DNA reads TGTGCCAGCTCACCAAATCAGGGGAACTATGAGCAGTTCTTC.